These T cell receptor beta chains were read from a single sample in a study of T cell responses to AZD1222 COVID-19 vaccine. Profiled with immunoSEQ multiplex PCR; TCRdb holds only in-frame clones, not every one. The sample holds about 120,000 clones, 90% seen once. This specimen consisted of peripheral blood, obtained 28 days after the second dose of the MenACWY control vaccine. The receptors shown here come from an adult who received the MenACWY meningococcal vaccine as a control. CDR3s include the opening cysteine and the closing phenylalanine or tryptophan. The D gene is left open where the match is weak. Clone size appears in some rows only: once, few, many, or a class for an expanded clone.

clone_size: -
v_call: TRBV27
d_call: TRBD1
j_call: TRBJ2-2
cdr3_nt: TGTGCCAGCAGCTTGACAGGGGGAACCGGGGAGCTGTTTTTT
cdr3_aa: CASSLTGGTGELFF

clone_size: once
v_call: TRBV7-2
d_call: TRBD1
j_call: TRBJ2-3
cdr3_nt: TGTGCCAGCAGCCCCAGACAGGGGGCTACAGATACGCAGTATTTT
cdr3_aa: CASSPRQGATDTQYF

clone_size: -
v_call: TRBV12-3/TRBV12-4
d_call: -
j_call: TRBJ1-2
cdr3_nt: TGTGCCAGCAGTTTTGGGGGTGGGTATGGCTACACCTTC
cdr3_aa: CASSFGGGYGYTF

clone_size: once
v_call: TRBV5-1
d_call: TRBD2
j_call: TRBJ2-2
cdr3_nt: TGCGCCAGCAGCCTACAGACTAGCGGGAGGGCCTACACCGGGGAGCTGTTTTTT
cdr3_aa: CASSLQTSGRAYTGELFF

clone_size: -
v_call: TRBV2
d_call: -
j_call: TRBJ1-4
cdr3_nt: TGTGCCAGCAGTGCGGGCAGGGATAATGAAAAACTGTTTTTT
cdr3_aa: CASSAGRDNEKLFF

clone_size: -
v_call: TRBV18
d_call: TRBD2
j_call: TRBJ2-1
cdr3_nt: TGTGCCAGCTCACTTCTAGCGGGAGACTACAATGAGCAGTTCTTC
cdr3_aa: CASSLLAGDYNEQFF

clone_size: -
v_call: TRBV2
d_call: -
j_call: TRBJ2-5
cdr3_nt: TGTGCCAGCAGTGAAACTGGGAACCAAGAGACCCAGTACTTC
cdr3_aa: CASSETGNQETQYF

clone_size: -
v_call: TRBV27
d_call: -
j_call: TRBJ1-4
cdr3_nt: TGTGCCAGCAGCTCCTTAGCCTTGGAGGAAAAACTGTTTTTT
cdr3_aa: CASSSLALEEKLFF

clone_size: -
v_call: TRBV3-1/TRBV3-2
d_call: TRBD1
j_call: TRBJ2-2
cdr3_nt: TGTGCCAGCAGCCAAGATTCTTCGGGACAGGGATACACCGGGGAGCTGTTTTTT
cdr3_aa: CASSQDSSGQGYTGELFF

clone_size: -
v_call: TRBV7-9
d_call: -
j_call: TRBJ1-3
cdr3_nt: TGTGCCAGCAGCTACCGGGACTCTGGAAACACCATATATTTT
cdr3_aa: CASSYRDSGNTIYF

clone_size: -
v_call: TRBV11-2
d_call: -
j_call: TRBJ2-3
cdr3_nt: TGTGCCAGCAGCTTAGATCGGTCAGATACGCAGTATTTT
cdr3_aa: CASSLDRSDTQYF

clone_size: once
v_call: TRBV12-3/TRBV12-4
d_call: -
j_call: TRBJ2-3
cdr3_nt: TGTGCCAGCAGTTCCCGGACAGATACGCAGTATTTT
cdr3_aa: CASSSRTDTQYF

clone_size: -
v_call: TRBV5-1
d_call: TRBD2
j_call: TRBJ2-5
cdr3_nt: TGCGCCAGCAGCTTGGGCCTACTAGCGACATACCAAGAGACCCAGTACTTC
cdr3_aa: CASSLGLLATYQETQYF

clone_size: once
v_call: TRBV18
d_call: -
j_call: TRBJ2-2
cdr3_nt: TGTGCCAGCTCACCACCGAGAACCGGGGAGCTGTTTTTT
cdr3_aa: CASSPPRTGELFF

clone_size: few
v_call: TRBV19
d_call: -
j_call: TRBJ1-5
cdr3_nt: TGTGCCAGTAGTGACAGTTATAGCAATCAGCCCCAGCATTTT
cdr3_aa: CASSDSYSNQPQHF

clone_size: -
v_call: TRBV20-1
d_call: TRBD2
j_call: TRBJ2-2
cdr3_nt: TGCAGTGCTAGTTACGAGCGGGAGAGAACCGGGGAGCTGTTTTTT
cdr3_aa: CSASYERERTGELFF

clone_size: once
v_call: TRBV6-5
d_call: -
j_call: TRBJ1-5
cdr3_nt: TGTGCCAGCAGCCGTAGCAATCAGCCCCAGCATTTT
cdr3_aa: CASSRSNQPQHF

clone_size: -
v_call: TRBV5-1
d_call: -
j_call: TRBJ1-1
cdr3_nt: TGCGCCAGCAGCTCTGGCGGAGGGTTTGATGAAGCTTTCTTT
cdr3_aa: CASSSGGGFDEAFF

clone_size: -
v_call: TRBV5-1
d_call: -
j_call: TRBJ1-4
cdr3_nt: TGCGCCAGCTCGGGGGAGGACGCTAATGAAAAACTGTTTTTT
cdr3_aa: CASSGEDANEKLFF

clone_size: -
v_call: TRBV28
d_call: -
j_call: TRBJ1-2
cdr3_nt: TGTGCCAGCACCCCCCTGTTTAGAGAGTCCTATGGCTACACCTTC
cdr3_aa: CASTPLFRESYGYTF

clone_size: few
v_call: TRBV19
d_call: -
j_call: TRBJ2-1
cdr3_nt: TGTGCCAGTAGTATAGAGGAGGGAAAGGGATCGAATGAGCAGTTCTTC
cdr3_aa: CASSIEEGKGSNEQFF

clone_size: -
v_call: TRBV11-2
d_call: TRBD1
j_call: TRBJ2-1
cdr3_nt: TGTGCCAGCAGCCCCCGACAGGGGGCATACAATGAGCAGTTCTTC
cdr3_aa: CASSPRQGAYNEQFF

clone_size: -
v_call: TRBV10-3
d_call: -
j_call: TRBJ2-3
cdr3_nt: TGTGCCATCAGTGTTACCTCCGTCCGCACAGATACGCAGTATTTT
cdr3_aa: CAISVTSVRTDTQYF

clone_size: -
v_call: TRBV27
d_call: -
j_call: TRBJ2-4
cdr3_nt: TGTGCCAGCAGTTCTGGACTAAATCTAATAGCCAAAAACATTCAGTACTTC
cdr3_aa: CASSSGLNLIAKNIQYF

clone_size: -
v_call: TRBV7-3
d_call: TRBD1
j_call: TRBJ2-7
cdr3_nt: TGTGCCAGCAGCTCGGGACAGGGGAGAGTCGAGCAGTACTTC
cdr3_aa: CASSSGQGRVEQYF

clone_size: once
v_call: TRBV4-1
d_call: -
j_call: TRBJ1-1
cdr3_nt: TGCGCCAGCAGATCGGGACTGGCGAATGAAGCTTTCTTT
cdr3_aa: CASRSGLANEAFF

clone_size: -
v_call: TRBV6-4
d_call: TRBD1
j_call: TRBJ2-1
cdr3_nt: TGTGCCAGCAGTATAAGTCCCGGGACAGGGGGGAATGAGCAGTTCTTC
cdr3_aa: CASSISPGTGGNEQFF

clone_size: -
v_call: TRBV19
d_call: TRBD1
j_call: TRBJ2-7
cdr3_nt: TGTGCCAGTAGTATTTGGGACAGAGACTACGAGCAGTACTTC
cdr3_aa: CASSIWDRDYEQYF

clone_size: -
v_call: TRBV28
d_call: -
j_call: TRBJ2-2
cdr3_nt: TGTGCCGCAGGAAGGAGTTCCGGGGAGCTGTTTTTT
cdr3_aa: CAAGRSSGELFF

clone_size: -
v_call: TRBV7-9
d_call: TRBD2
j_call: TRBJ2-1
cdr3_nt: TGTGCGTCCGGACTAGCGGGAGGGCGCGAGCAGTTCTTC
cdr3_aa: CASGLAGGREQFF

clone_size: -
v_call: TRBV5-5
d_call: -
j_call: TRBJ2-7
cdr3_nt: TGTGCCAGCAGCTGGGGGTCGTCAGGGACCTACGAGCAGTACTTC
cdr3_aa: CASSWGSSGTYEQYF

clone_size: once
v_call: TRBV5-6
d_call: -
j_call: TRBJ2-1
cdr3_nt: TGTGCCAGCAGCTTTTTCCGGGGAGTCGATGAGCAGTTCTTC
cdr3_aa: CASSFFRGVDEQFF

clone_size: -
v_call: TRBV19
d_call: TRBD2
j_call: TRBJ2-2
cdr3_nt: TGTGCCAGTAGTATAGGCGGGACTAGCGTCACCGGGGAGCTGTTTTTT
cdr3_aa: CASSIGGTSVTGELFF

clone_size: -
v_call: TRBV5-1
d_call: -
j_call: TRBJ1-1
cdr3_nt: TGCGCCAGCAGCTTGGCCGATAACACTGAAGCTTTCTTT
cdr3_aa: CASSLADNTEAFF

clone_size: -
v_call: TRBV9
d_call: TRBD1
j_call: TRBJ1-4
cdr3_nt: TGTGCCAGCAGCGTCTTACAGGGGAGTAATGAAAAACTGTTTTTT
cdr3_aa: CASSVLQGSNEKLFF

clone_size: -
v_call: TRBV12-3/TRBV12-4
d_call: -
j_call: TRBJ1-2
cdr3_nt: TGTGCCAGCAGTTTAGGACAGTACTATGGCTACACCTTC
cdr3_aa: CASSLGQYYGYTF

clone_size: once
v_call: TRBV29-1
d_call: -
j_call: TRBJ2-1
cdr3_nt: TGCAGCGTTGCCCAGGGCCTTTGGCAGTTCTTC
cdr3_aa: CSVAQGLWQFF